This record looks at one TCR beta chain sequence and its context. This specimen belongs to a study of blood T cell repertoires in COVID-19. Authors' analysis steps: Reference gene primer amplification gave estimated nucleated cell counts. TCRdb's table, derived via immunoSEQ multiplex PCR, lists solely in-frame clones and lacks some. The V and J calls and clone size are taken from that table; D and trimming were inferred from the DNA. This sample has about 40,000 clones; roughly 78% occur once, and the top ten carry about 40%. The length of the CDR3 is 16 residues. V lost 1 base and J 0 bases, leaving 9 bases between the germline ends. Germline assignment: CDR1 LNHNV and CDR2 YYDKDF (reference sequence).

Sequencing was carried out using peripheral blood. The TCR sequence derives from a man older than 75 with active or convalescent COVID-19. The chain is built from TRBV15 and TRBJ1-4; TRBD1 is a possible D gene (5 bases). CDR3 DNA sequence: TGTGCCACCAGCAGAGCCGGGGGGACAACTAATGAAAAACTGTTTTTT. This encodes CATSRAGGTTNEKLFF.